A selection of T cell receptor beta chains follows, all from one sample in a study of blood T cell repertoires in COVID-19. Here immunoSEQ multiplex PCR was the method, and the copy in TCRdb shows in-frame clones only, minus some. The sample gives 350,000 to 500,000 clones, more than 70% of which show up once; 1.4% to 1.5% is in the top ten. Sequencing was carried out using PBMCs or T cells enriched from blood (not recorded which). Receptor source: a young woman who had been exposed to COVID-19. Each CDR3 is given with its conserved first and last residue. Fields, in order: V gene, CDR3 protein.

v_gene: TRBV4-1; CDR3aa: CASSLRTRFTGELFF
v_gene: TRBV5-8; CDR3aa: CASRPLTGTASYEQYF
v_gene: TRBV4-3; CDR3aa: CASSQVTVSSYNEQFF
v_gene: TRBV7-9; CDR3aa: CASSLAPGTVNIEAFF
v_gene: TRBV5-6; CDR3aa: CASSSPDRIGTGELFF
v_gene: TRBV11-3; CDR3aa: CASSHDRGNHEQYF
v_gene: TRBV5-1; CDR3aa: CASSSGLAGGYTQYF
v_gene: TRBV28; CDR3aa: CASSFDRASYEQYF
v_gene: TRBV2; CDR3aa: CASSALSYEQYF
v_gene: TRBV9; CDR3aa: CASSAQLLHEQFF
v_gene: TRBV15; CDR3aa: CATSRGQAAFF
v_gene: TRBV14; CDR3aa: CASSPPPAGGPVEQFF
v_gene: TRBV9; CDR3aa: CASSSTSGTYNEQFF
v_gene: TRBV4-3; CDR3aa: CASSQGVGFGNSPLHF
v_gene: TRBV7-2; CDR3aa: CASSLTAKYEQYF
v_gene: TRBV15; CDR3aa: CATSRDRGSNEKLFF
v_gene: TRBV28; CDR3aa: CASSSVLSSYNEQFF
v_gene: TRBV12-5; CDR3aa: CASGLPGVVEQFF
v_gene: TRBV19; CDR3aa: CASSIQQGIDYGYTF
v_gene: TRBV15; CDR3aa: CATSRDERELRSQPEAFF
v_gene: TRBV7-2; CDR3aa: CASSLELTNYGYTF
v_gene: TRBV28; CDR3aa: CASSLGTSGSYEQYF
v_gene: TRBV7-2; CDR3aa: CASSYGTSGSGRTDTQYF
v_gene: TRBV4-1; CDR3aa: CASSYSTPNTEAFF
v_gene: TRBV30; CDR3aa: CAWTSGGLRQYF
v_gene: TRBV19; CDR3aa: CASSIVGGGQGDQPQHF
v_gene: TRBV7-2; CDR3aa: CASRPYSDRAYEQYF
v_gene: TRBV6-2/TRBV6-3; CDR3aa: CASSYGTSGGQNEQFF
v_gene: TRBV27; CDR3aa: CASSLGRAGVSEQFF